The sequence of this T cell receptor beta chain was determined in a study of T-cell memory formation after mild COVID-19. General study points: That cross-reactive memory joined was suggested by some responding clones appearing in pre-infection memory.

Only a few counts were recorded for this clonotype. Its target is not known. This CDR3 has 14 amino acids. Trimming took 5 bases from V and 4 from J; bases not matched to a gene: 7. Germline CDR1 MNHEY, CDR2 SMNVEV (reference sequence). Sample barcodes and UMIs were carried by the TCR alpha and TCR beta cDNA libraries that 5'RACE generated with constant-segment primers. From the 5' RACE reads, TCRdb called clonotypes with MiXCR, one entry per CDR3 protein. The table lists roughly 12,000 distinct CDR3 sequences, more than 14% of them singletons. The receptor's source is a man younger than 30 who had mild COVID-19 (a few samples of this study predate the infection). Cell type and time point are not known. This chain uses TRBV27 with TRBJ2-5; 7 nucleotides match TRBD1. The material sequenced was PBMCs or a T cell subset sorted from them (not recorded which). CDR3 in DNA: TGTGCCAGCAGTAAACCGGGACAGTTAGAGACCCAGTACTTC. This sequence encodes CASSKPGQLETQYF.